These T cell receptor beta chains were read from a single sample in a study of blood T cell repertoires in COVID-19. Assay: immunoSEQ multiplex PCR; the TCRdb copy retains only in-frame clones and omits some. The data show more than 150,000 clones, roughly nine tenths seen once. The sequencing input was peripheral blood. All receptors derive from a woman between 65 and 79 years old with acute or convalescent COVID-19. CDR3s include the opening cysteine and the closing phenylalanine or tryptophan. The D gene is left open where the match is weak. Part of the rows lack a size; the others show once, few, many or a class for expanded clones.

D gene: .
J gene: TRBJ2-2
V gene: TRBV18
clone size: few
CDR3 DNA: TGTGCCAGCTCATCAATGACCGGGGAGCTGTTTTTT
CDR3 protein: CASSSMTGELFF

D gene: .
J gene: TRBJ2-3
V gene: TRBV6-1
clone size: .
CDR3 DNA: TGTGCCAGCAGTGCAGGTGGGGGGGCTAGCACAGATACGCAGTATTTT
CDR3 protein: CASSAGGGASTDTQYF

D gene: TRBD1
J gene: TRBJ2-7
V gene: TRBV19
clone size: .
CDR3 DNA: TGTGCCAGTAGTATAAGGGGGCAGGGAAGGTCCTACGAGCAGTACTTC
CDR3 protein: CASSIRGQGRSYEQYF

D gene: TRBD1
J gene: TRBJ2-1
V gene: TRBV6-4
clone size: .
CDR3 DNA: TGTGCCAGCGACAGGGACAATGAGCAGTTCTTC
CDR3 protein: CASDRDNEQFF

D gene: .
J gene: TRBJ2-5
V gene: TRBV28
clone size: .
CDR3 DNA: TGTGCCAGCATCCCGCACCAGGGAAAAGAGACCCAGTACTTC
CDR3 protein: CASIPHQGKETQYF

D gene: .
J gene: TRBJ2-1
V gene: TRBV6-2/TRBV6-3
clone size: .
CDR3 DNA: TGTGCCAGCAGTTCCCAGGGTGGTGAGCAGTTCTTC
CDR3 protein: CASSSQGGEQFF

D gene: .
J gene: TRBJ1-6
V gene: TRBV28
clone size: .
CDR3 DNA: TGTGCCAGCAGTTTCGGTGGAAAAGGAGGTTCACCCCTCCACTTT
CDR3 protein: CASSFGGKGGSPLHF

D gene: TRBD2
J gene: TRBJ2-3
V gene: TRBV11-1
clone size: once
CDR3 DNA: TGTGCCAGCAGCTTGTCACTAGCGGGGGGTGCAGATACGCAGTATTTT
CDR3 protein: CASSLSLAGGADTQYF

D gene: TRBD1
J gene: TRBJ1-5
V gene: TRBV19
clone size: .
CDR3 DNA: TGTGCCAGTAGACGGACAGGGGTAGAACAGCCCCAGCATTTT
CDR3 protein: CASRRTGVEQPQHF

D gene: TRBD1
J gene: TRBJ2-7
V gene: TRBV4-2
clone size: .
CDR3 DNA: TGTGCCAGCAGCCAACCTACAGGGGATGGCTCCTACGAGCAGTACTTC
CDR3 protein: CASSQPTGDGSYEQYF

D gene: .
J gene: TRBJ2-1
V gene: TRBV3-1/TRBV3-2
clone size: .
CDR3 DNA: TGTGCCAGCAGTTTAACGGGGATGGGGAATGAGCAGTTCTTC
CDR3 protein: CASSLTGMGNEQFF

D gene: .
J gene: TRBJ2-5
V gene: TRBV3-1/TRBV3-2
clone size: .
CDR3 DNA: TGTGCCAGCAGCCAAGATCCCACAACGGGAAAGGAGACCCAGTACTTC
CDR3 protein: CASSQDPTTGKETQYF

D gene: TRBD1
J gene: TRBJ1-2
V gene: TRBV6-5
clone size: .
CDR3 DNA: TGTGCCAGCAGTTACTCGACAGGGGGCGACTATGGCTACACCTTC
CDR3 protein: CASSYSTGGDYGYTF

D gene: TRBD2
J gene: TRBJ2-1
V gene: TRBV11-3
clone size: .
CDR3 DNA: TGTGCCAGCAGCCCCCCATTGGCGGGGGGCTACAATGAGCAGTTCTTC
CDR3 protein: CASSPPLAGGYNEQFF

D gene: TRBD2
J gene: TRBJ2-1
V gene: TRBV28
clone size: once
CDR3 DNA: TGTGCCAGCAGTTTCTACAGGACTAGCGGGGGGGCGAAGCAGTTCTTC
CDR3 protein: CASSFYRTSGGAKQFF

D gene: .
J gene: TRBJ1-1
V gene: TRBV5-5
clone size: .
CDR3 DNA: TGTGCCAGCAGCCCTTATGACAGGAGTAACACTGAAGCTTTCTTT
CDR3 protein: CASSPYDRSNTEAFF

D gene: .
J gene: TRBJ2-7
V gene: TRBV19
clone size: .
CDR3 DNA: TGTGCCAGTAGTGGATACAGGGAACCCTACGAGCAGTACTTC
CDR3 protein: CASSGYREPYEQYF

D gene: .
J gene: TRBJ1-6
V gene: TRBV2
clone size: once
CDR3 DNA: TGTGCCAGCAGTGAACAGGGGAGGGGTTCACCCCTCCACTTT
CDR3 protein: CASSEQGRGSPLHF

D gene: TRBD1
J gene: TRBJ1-6
V gene: TRBV5-6
clone size: .
CDR3 DNA: TGTGCCAGCAGCTCCCCGGGACAGGGTTCTAATTCACCCCTCCACTTT
CDR3 protein: CASSSPGQGSNSPLHF

D gene: .
J gene: TRBJ1-2
V gene: TRBV28
clone size: .
CDR3 DNA: TGTGCCAGCAGTTTAAGAGGTATCTATGGCTACACCTTC
CDR3 protein: CASSLRGIYGYTF

D gene: .
J gene: TRBJ2-3
V gene: TRBV14
clone size: few
CDR3 DNA: TGTGCCAGCAGCCTAGACCGACAGGCCTCATTAGATACGCAGTATTTT
CDR3 protein: CASSLDRQASLDTQYF

D gene: TRBD1
J gene: TRBJ1-1
V gene: TRBV30
clone size: .
CDR3 DNA: TGTGCCTGGAGTGCGGACAGGGGGAGCACTGAAGCTTTCTTT
CDR3 protein: CAWSADRGSTEAFF

D gene: TRBD2
J gene: TRBJ2-3
V gene: TRBV5-8
clone size: .
CDR3 DNA: TGTGCCAGCAGCTTGGCCGGACTAGCGGGGGGGCAAACGCAGTATTTT
CDR3 protein: CASSLAGLAGGQTQYF

D gene: TRBD1
J gene: TRBJ1-1
V gene: TRBV19
clone size: .
CDR3 DNA: TGTGCCAGTAGTATTAACTCACAGGGGAAGGCTGAAGCTTTCTTT
CDR3 protein: CASSINSQGKAEAFF

D gene: .
J gene: TRBJ2-1
V gene: TRBV15
clone size: .
CDR3 DNA: TGTGCCACCAGCGCGAGTGAAACGAATGAGCAGTTCTTC
CDR3 protein: CATSASETNEQFF

D gene: .
J gene: TRBJ1-2
V gene: TRBV2
clone size: .
CDR3 DNA: TGTGCCAGCAGTCTCCGGAGGGGATACGGTCAAGATACGGAAGGCTACACCTTC
CDR3 protein: CASSLRRGYGQDTEGYTF

D gene: .
J gene: TRBJ1-1
V gene: TRBV18
clone size: .
CDR3 DNA: TGTGCCAGCTCACCGCCGATTAACCGGGGGAACACTGAAGCTTTCTTT
CDR3 protein: CASSPPINRGNTEAFF

D gene: TRBD2
J gene: TRBJ2-5
V gene: TRBV18
clone size: .
CDR3 DNA: TGTGCCAGCTCACCAAGGCTAGCGGGGTTGGAAGAGACCCAGTACTTC
CDR3 protein: CASSPRLAGLEETQYF

D gene: TRBD1
J gene: TRBJ1-1
V gene: TRBV18
clone size: .
CDR3 DNA: TGTGCCAGCTCATCCCAGGGTCCAAGACAGGGAACCATGAACACTGAAGCTTTCTTT
CDR3 protein: CASSSQGPRQGTMNTEAFF

D gene: TRBD1
J gene: TRBJ1-2
V gene: TRBV28
clone size: .
CDR3 DNA: TGTGCCAGCAGCCCAGGACAGGGGAGGTCCAACTATGGCTACACCTTC
CDR3 protein: CASSPGQGRSNYGYTF

D gene: TRBD1
J gene: TRBJ2-1
V gene: TRBV5-4
clone size: .
CDR3 DNA: TGTGCCAGCAGCTTGGGAGGGGGCCGCTACAATGAGCAGTTCTTC
CDR3 protein: CASSLGGGRYNEQFF

D gene: .
J gene: TRBJ1-3
V gene: TRBV10-3
clone size: .
CDR3 DNA: TGTGCCATCAGTGAGTCTGACGGGTGGGGAAACACCATATATTTT
CDR3 protein: CAISESDGWGNTIYF

D gene: TRBD2
J gene: TRBJ2-3
V gene: TRBV4-2
clone size: .
CDR3 DNA: TGTGCCAGCAGCCAAGGCGGGGGGGCGCCAGATACGCAGTATTTT
CDR3 protein: CASSQGGGAPDTQYF

D gene: TRBD2
J gene: TRBJ2-7
V gene: TRBV18
clone size: .
CDR3 DNA: TGTGCCAGCTCACCACCGAGCGGGGCGGGAGAGCAGTACTTC
CDR3 protein: CASSPPSGAGEQYF

D gene: TRBD2
J gene: TRBJ2-1
V gene: TRBV5-1
clone size: .
CDR3 DNA: TGCGCCAGCAGCTTGCGGGGGGGTCCCTACAATGAGCAGTTCTTC
CDR3 protein: CASSLRGGPYNEQFF

D gene: .
J gene: TRBJ2-7
V gene: TRBV6-5
clone size: .
CDR3 DNA: TGTGCCAGCAGTTACTCGAGTACCGGCTCCTACGAGCAGTACTTC
CDR3 protein: CASSYSSTGSYEQYF

D gene: .
J gene: TRBJ2-1
V gene: TRBV18
clone size: .
CDR3 DNA: TGTGCCAGCTCTATCGCAACAGGGTCCGGCAATGAGCAGTTCTTC
CDR3 protein: CASSIATGSGNEQFF

D gene: .
J gene: TRBJ1-1
V gene: TRBV9
clone size: once
CDR3 DNA: TGTGCCAGCAGCCCCTCGGGAAACGGGGCTGAAGCTTTCTTT
CDR3 protein: CASSPSGNGAEAFF

D gene: TRBD1
J gene: TRBJ2-3
V gene: TRBV5-1
clone size: .
CDR3 DNA: TGCGCCAGCAGCTGGGGCGACAGGGTTTTGGTCACAGATACGCAGTATTTT
CDR3 protein: CASSWGDRVLVTDTQYF

D gene: .
J gene: TRBJ2-1
V gene: TRBV14
clone size: .
CDR3 DNA: TGTGCCAGCAGCCAAGACGCGAGCGGTGTATACAATGAGCAGTTCTTC
CDR3 protein: CASSQDASGVYNEQFF

D gene: TRBD1
J gene: TRBJ1-6
V gene: TRBV2
clone size: .
CDR3 DNA: TGTGCCAGCAAAGGGACAGATCCTTCACCCCTCCACTTT
CDR3 protein: CASKGTDPSPLHF

D gene: .
J gene: TRBJ1-3
V gene: TRBV25-1
clone size: .
CDR3 DNA: TGTGCCAGCAGTGGGTCAGGTCGCTCTGGAAACACCATATATTTT
CDR3 protein: CASSGSGRSGNTIYF

D gene: TRBD2
J gene: TRBJ2-7
V gene: TRBV7-9
clone size: .
CDR3 DNA: TGTGCCAGCAGCTCGGGACTAGCGGGGTCCTACGAGCAGTATTTC
CDR3 protein: CASSSGLAGSYEQYF

D gene: .
J gene: TRBJ1-3
V gene: TRBV19
clone size: .
CDR3 DNA: TGTGCCAGTAGTATTACAGGGATCACCTCCTCTGGAAACACCATATATTTT
CDR3 protein: CASSITGITSSGNTIYF

D gene: .
J gene: TRBJ1-3
V gene: TRBV5-6
clone size: .
CDR3 DNA: TGTGCCAGCAGCTTCTCCGCTGGAAACACCATATATTTT
CDR3 protein: CASSFSAGNTIYF

D gene: .
J gene: TRBJ2-1
V gene: TRBV5-8
clone size: .
CDR3 DNA: TGTGCCAGCAGCTTGGGCAGGGACAATGAGCAGTTCTTC
CDR3 protein: CASSLGRDNEQFF

D gene: .
J gene: TRBJ1-2
V gene: TRBV21-1
clone size: .
CDR3 DNA: TGTGCCAGCAGCAAAGTTGTTGAGGAGGGGCTGAACTATGGCTACACCTTC
CDR3 protein: CASSKVVEEGLNYGYTF

D gene: .
J gene: TRBJ2-7
V gene: TRBV30
clone size: .
CDR3 DNA: TGTGCCTGGAGTCCCCATCCTGGGAGCGAGCAGTACTTC
CDR3 protein: CAWSPHPGSEQYF

D gene: .
J gene: TRBJ2-1
V gene: TRBV24-1
clone size: .
CDR3 DNA: TGTGCCACCAGTGTTTCGGGAGATGAGCAGTTCTTC
CDR3 protein: CATSVSGDEQFF

D gene: TRBD1
J gene: TRBJ2-3
V gene: TRBV2
clone size: .
CDR3 DNA: TGTGCCAGCGGCCGACAGGGTAGCACAGATACGCAGTATTTT
CDR3 protein: CASGRQGSTDTQYF

D gene: .
J gene: TRBJ1-6
V gene: TRBV21-1
clone size: few
CDR3 DNA: TGTGCCAGCAGCACCCGGGACAGGGGGCGTCGGCCCTATAATTCACCCCTCCACTTT
CDR3 protein: CASSTRDRGRRPYNSPLHF

D gene: .
J gene: TRBJ2-4
V gene: TRBV21-1
clone size: .
CDR3 DNA: TGTGCCAGCAGCCCGAAGCTATCGGGGTTCACGGACATTCAGTACTTC
CDR3 protein: CASSPKLSGFTDIQYF

D gene: .
J gene: TRBJ2-2
V gene: TRBV6-5
clone size: .
CDR3 DNA: TGTGCCAGCAGGGCCCCCACAGGGCCCGGGGAGCTGTTTTTT
CDR3 protein: CASRAPTGPGELFF

D gene: .
J gene: TRBJ2-3
V gene: TRBV5-5
clone size: .
CDR3 DNA: TGTGCCAGCAGCTTCGCAGGGGGCACAGATACGCAGTATTTT
CDR3 protein: CASSFAGGTDTQYF

D gene: .
J gene: TRBJ1-2
V gene: TRBV2
clone size: .
CDR3 DNA: TGTGCCAGCAGTGAGGGGGGGTCTCTTTATGGCTACACCTTC
CDR3 protein: CASSEGGSLYGYTF

D gene: .
J gene: TRBJ1-5
V gene: TRBV2
clone size: .
CDR3 DNA: TGTGCCAGCAGTCAATGGTCCGGTAATCAGCCCCAGCATTTT
CDR3 protein: CASSQWSGNQPQHF

D gene: .
J gene: TRBJ2-7
V gene: TRBV7-2
clone size: .
CDR3 DNA: TGTGCCAGCAGCCTAGGGACGGGGGAGCAGTACTTC
CDR3 protein: CASSLGTGEQYF

D gene: .
J gene: TRBJ1-3
V gene: TRBV28
clone size: .
CDR3 DNA: TGTGCCAGCAGTTGGGCCTGGGCCTTCTCTGGAAACACCATATATTTT
CDR3 protein: CASSWAWAFSGNTIYF